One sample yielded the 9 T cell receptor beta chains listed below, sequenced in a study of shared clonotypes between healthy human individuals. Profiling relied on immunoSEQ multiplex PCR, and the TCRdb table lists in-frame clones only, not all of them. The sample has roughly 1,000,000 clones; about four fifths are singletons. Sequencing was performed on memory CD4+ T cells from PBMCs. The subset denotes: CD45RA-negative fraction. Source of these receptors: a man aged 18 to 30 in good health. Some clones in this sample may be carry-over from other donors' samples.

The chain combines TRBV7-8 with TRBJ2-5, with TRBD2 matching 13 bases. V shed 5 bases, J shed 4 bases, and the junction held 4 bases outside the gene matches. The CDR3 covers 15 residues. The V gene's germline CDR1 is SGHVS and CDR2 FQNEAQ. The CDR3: CASSGLAGARETQYF. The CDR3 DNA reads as TGTGCCAGCAGCGGACTAGCGGGAGCCCGAGAGACCCAGTACTTC.

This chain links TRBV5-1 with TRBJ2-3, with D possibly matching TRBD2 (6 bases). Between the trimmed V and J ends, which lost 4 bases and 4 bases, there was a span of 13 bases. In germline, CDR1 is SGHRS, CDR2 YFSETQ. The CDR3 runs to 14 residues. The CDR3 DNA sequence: TGCGCCAGCAGCCTGGCGGGATTTGCAGATACGCAGTATTTT. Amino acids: CASSLAGFADTQYF.

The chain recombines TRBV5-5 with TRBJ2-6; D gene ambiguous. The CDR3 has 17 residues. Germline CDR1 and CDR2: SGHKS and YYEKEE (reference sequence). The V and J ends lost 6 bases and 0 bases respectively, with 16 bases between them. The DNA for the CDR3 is TGTGCCAGCACCTTCTCACCCGTAAGCTCTGGGGCCAACGTCCTGACTTTC. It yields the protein CASTFSPVSSGANVLTF.

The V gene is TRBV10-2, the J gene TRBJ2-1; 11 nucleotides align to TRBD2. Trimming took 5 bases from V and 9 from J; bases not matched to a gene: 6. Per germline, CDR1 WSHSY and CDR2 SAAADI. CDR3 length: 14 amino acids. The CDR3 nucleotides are TGCGCCAGCAGTACTAGCGGGAGAACCGGTGAGCAGTTCTTC. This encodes CASSTSGRTGEQFF.

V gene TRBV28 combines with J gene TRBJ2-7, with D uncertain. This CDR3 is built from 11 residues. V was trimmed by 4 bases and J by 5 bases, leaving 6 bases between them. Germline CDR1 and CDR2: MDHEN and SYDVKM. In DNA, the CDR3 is TGTGCCAGCAGTTGGTCCAACGAGCAGTACTTC. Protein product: CASSWSNEQYF.

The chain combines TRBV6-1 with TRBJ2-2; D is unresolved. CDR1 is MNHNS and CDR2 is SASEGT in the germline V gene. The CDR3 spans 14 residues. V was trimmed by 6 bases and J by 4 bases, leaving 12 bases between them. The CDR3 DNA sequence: TGTGCCAGCAGCTCCTATGTGGGCACCGGGGAGCTGTTTTTT. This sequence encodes CASSSYVGTGELFF.

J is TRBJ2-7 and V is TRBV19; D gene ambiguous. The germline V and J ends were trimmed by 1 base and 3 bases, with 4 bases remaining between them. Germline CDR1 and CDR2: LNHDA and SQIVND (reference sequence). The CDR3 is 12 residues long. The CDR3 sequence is CASSIGGYEQYF. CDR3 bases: TGTGCCAGTAGTATAGGGGGCTACGAGCAGTACTTC.

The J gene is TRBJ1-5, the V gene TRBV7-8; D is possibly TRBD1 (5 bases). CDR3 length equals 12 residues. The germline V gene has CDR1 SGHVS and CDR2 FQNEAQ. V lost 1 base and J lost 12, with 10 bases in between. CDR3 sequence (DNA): TGTGCCAGCAGCTTAGGCGCGGGGGTCCAGCATTTT. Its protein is CASSLGAGVQHF.

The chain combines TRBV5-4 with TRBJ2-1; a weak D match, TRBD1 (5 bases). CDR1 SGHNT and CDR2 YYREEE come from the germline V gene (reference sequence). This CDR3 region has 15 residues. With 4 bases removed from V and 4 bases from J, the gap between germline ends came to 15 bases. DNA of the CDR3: TGTGCCAGCAGCCATCGACAGCCTCCTTACAATGAGCAGTTCTTC. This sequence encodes CASSHRQPPYNEQFF.